Listed below are T cell receptor beta chains from one sample, sequenced in a study of shared clonotypes between healthy human individuals. Libraries were prepared by immunoSEQ multiplex PCR; TCRdb keeps only in-frame clonotypes and omits some of them. Among about 470,000 clones listed, about 85% were seen once. Sequencing was done on a sample of PBMCs. Source of these receptors: a woman between 35 and 50 years old in good health. Some clones in this sample may be carry-over from other donors' samples. The conserved cysteine and the conserved F or W are not part of the CDR3 here. Expanded clones get a size class; other rows say once, few or many, or leave the size out.

j_call | v_call | clone_size | cdr3_aa
- | TRBV15 | - | ATSRFAGQGVSSYEQY
TRBJ1-5 | TRBV6-6 | - | ASRTGQTDQPQH
TRBJ2-3 | TRBV10-2 | once | ASRNWTSGRAYTQY
TRBJ1-4 | TRBV18 | - | ASSPSSNEKLF
TRBJ2-1 | TRBV7-9 | many | ASRSTGYNEQF
TRBJ2-3 | TRBV2 | - | ASSGGGSRGADTQY
TRBJ2-3 | TRBV2 | - | ASTRGLSTDTQY
TRBJ2-5 | TRBV27 | - | ASSSYRALTGAQY
TRBJ1-1 | TRBV27 | few | ASSLSGGVRNTEAF
TRBJ1-1 | TRBV18 | many | ASSGQANTEAF
TRBJ2-7 | TRBV7-2 | few | ASSLGPAGGEGEQY
TRBJ2-7 | TRBV27 | - | ASSKTDRLVQY
TRBJ1-1 | TRBV19 | - | ASTPSLDRENTEAF
TRBJ2-7 | TRBV28 | once | ASSAYLRNYEQY
TRBJ1-6 | TRBV4-1 | - | ASSHQGDGSPLH
TRBJ2-7 | TRBV6-1 | - | ASSDRSGIYEQY
TRBJ1-3 | TRBV30 | - | AWSDRGHFSGNTIY
TRBJ2-3 | TRBV5-1 | - | ASSLGQGPPDTQY
TRBJ2-1 | TRBV4-2 | - | ASSHYLAGATNEQF
TRBJ2-5 | TRBV9 | - | ASSPRGVGGTQETQY
TRBJ1-1 | TRBV9 | - | ASGGTGENTEAF
TRBJ1-6 | TRBV7-8 | - | ASSLAWDSSPLH
TRBJ1-5 | TRBV27 | - | ASKQGRNQPQH
TRBJ2-7 | TRBV28 | - | ASREEGTGRYEQY
TRBJ1-1 | TRBV30 | few | AWSVDRITEAF
TRBJ2-7 | TRBV4-1 | - | ASSQKVGLADSSYEQY
TRBJ2-1 | TRBV6-1 | - | ASSDWTSGYYNEQF
TRBJ2-7 | TRBV5-6 | few | ASSLGIGGLR
TRBJ2-2 | TRBV2 | once | AGGQVENTGELF
TRBJ1-6 | TRBV27 | once | ASSANPTRFSVPLH
TRBJ2-7 | TRBV18 | - | ASSPDSLNEQY
TRBJ1-1 | TRBV19 | - | ASSMPRKANTEAF
TRBJ2-1 | TRBV14 | once | ASSQDLFVVAGLYNEQF
TRBJ2-1 | TRBV2 | - | ASSESRLAVGGEQF
TRBJ1-5 | TRBV28 | few | ASSLWGQPQH
TRBJ2-2 | TRBV5-1 | few | ASSPRLAGGPGGGELF
TRBJ2-1 | TRBV5-1 | few | ASSTQPGLAGDEQF
TRBJ2-7 | TRBV13 | - | ASSSLRHVSYEQY
TRBJ2-7 | TRBV5-4 | many | ASSLEVSSYEQY
TRBJ2-7 | TRBV28 | - | ASTLADRTYEQY
TRBJ2-1 | TRBV10-2 | - | ASSEFNEQF
TRBJ1-1 | TRBV28 | - | ASSFWAGRAF
TRBJ2-7 | TRBV13 | many | ASSPGLAGGYEQY
TRBJ2-7 | TRBV10-3 | once | AISQGSADSYEQY
TRBJ2-3 | TRBV29-1 | - | SVQTSGSPTDTQY